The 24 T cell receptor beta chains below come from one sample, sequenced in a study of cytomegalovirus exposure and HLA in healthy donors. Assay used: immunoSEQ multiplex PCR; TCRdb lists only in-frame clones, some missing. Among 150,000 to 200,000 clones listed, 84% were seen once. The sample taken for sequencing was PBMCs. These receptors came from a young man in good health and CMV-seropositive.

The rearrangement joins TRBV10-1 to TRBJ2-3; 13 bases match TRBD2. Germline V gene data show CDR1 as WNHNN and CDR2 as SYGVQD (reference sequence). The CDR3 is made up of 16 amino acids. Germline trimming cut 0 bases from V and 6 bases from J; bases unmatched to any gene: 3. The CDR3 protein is CASSESTSGRSDTQYF. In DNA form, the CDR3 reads TGCGCCAGCAGTGAGTCGACTAGCGGGAGGTCTGATACGCAGTATTTT.

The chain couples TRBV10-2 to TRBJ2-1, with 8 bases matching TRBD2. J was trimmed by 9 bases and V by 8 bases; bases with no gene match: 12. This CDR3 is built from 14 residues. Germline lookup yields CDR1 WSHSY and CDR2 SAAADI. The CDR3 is CASSTSGGRGEQFF. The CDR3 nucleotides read TGCGCCAGCTCAACTAGCGGAGGGCGGGGTGAGCAGTTCTTC.

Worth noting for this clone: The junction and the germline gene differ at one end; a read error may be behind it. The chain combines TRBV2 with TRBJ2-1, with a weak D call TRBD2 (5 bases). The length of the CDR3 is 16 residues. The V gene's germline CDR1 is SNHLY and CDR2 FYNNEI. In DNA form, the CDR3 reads TGTGCCAGCAGAGAAGAGGACTGGCCTCTAATGAATGAGCAGTTCTTC. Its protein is CASREEDWPLMNEQFF.

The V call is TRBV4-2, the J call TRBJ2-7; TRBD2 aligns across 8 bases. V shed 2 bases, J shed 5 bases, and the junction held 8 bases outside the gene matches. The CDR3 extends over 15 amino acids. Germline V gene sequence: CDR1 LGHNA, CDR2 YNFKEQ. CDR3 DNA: TGTGCCAGCAGCCAAAGCGGCGGGAGGATCAACGAGCAGTACTTC. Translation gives CASSQSGGRINEQYF.

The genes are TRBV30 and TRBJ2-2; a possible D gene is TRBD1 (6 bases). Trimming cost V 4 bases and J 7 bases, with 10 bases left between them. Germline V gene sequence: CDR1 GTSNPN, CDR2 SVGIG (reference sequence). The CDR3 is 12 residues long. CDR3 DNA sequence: TGTGCCTGGAACAGGGATGTCGGGGAGCTGTTTTTT. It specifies CAWNRDVGELFF.

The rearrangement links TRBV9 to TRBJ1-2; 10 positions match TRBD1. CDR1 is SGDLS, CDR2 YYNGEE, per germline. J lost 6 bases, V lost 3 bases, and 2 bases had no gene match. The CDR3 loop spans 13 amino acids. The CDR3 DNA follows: TGTGCCAGCAGCGGCGACAGGGGGCATGGCTACACCTTC. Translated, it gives CASSGDRGHGYTF.

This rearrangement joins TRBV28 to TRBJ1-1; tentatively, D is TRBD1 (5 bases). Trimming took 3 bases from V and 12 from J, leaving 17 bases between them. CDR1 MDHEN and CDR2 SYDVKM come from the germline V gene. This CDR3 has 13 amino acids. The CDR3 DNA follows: TGTGCCAGCAGTTTCCCCCAGGGTGAAGGGACTTTCTTT. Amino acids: CASSFPQGEGTFF.

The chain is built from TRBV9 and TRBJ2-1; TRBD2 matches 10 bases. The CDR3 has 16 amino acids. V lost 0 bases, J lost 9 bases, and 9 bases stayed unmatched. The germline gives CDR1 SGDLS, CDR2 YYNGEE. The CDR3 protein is CASSVASSGSHGEQFF. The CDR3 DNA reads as TGTGCCAGCAGCGTAGCTTCTAGCGGGAGTCATGGTGAGCAGTTCTTC.

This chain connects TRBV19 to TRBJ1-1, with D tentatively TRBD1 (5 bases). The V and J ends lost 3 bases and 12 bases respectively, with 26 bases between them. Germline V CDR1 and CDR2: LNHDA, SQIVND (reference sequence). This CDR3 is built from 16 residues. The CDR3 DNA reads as TGTGCCAGTAGTATTGGGGGAAACCGTGGGGACGGGAGGTCTTTCTTT. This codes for CASSIGGNRGDGRSFF.

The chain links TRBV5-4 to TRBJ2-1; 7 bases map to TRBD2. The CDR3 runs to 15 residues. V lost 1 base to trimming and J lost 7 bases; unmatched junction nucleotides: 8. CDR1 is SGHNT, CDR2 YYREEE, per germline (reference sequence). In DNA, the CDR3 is TGTGCCAGCAGCTTGTACTCGGGAGGAGCAAATGAGCAGTTCTTC. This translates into CASSLYSGGANEQFF.

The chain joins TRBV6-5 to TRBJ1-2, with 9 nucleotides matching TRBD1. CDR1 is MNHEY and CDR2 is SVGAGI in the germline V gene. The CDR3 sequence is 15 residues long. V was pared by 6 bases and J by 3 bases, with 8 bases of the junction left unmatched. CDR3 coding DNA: TGTGCCAGCAGGGGATTACAGGGGGCTGACTATGGCTACACCTTC. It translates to CASRGLQGADYGYTF.

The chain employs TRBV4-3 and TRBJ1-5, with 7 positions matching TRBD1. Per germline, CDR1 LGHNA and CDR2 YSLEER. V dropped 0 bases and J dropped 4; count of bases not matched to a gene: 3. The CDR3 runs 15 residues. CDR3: CASSQDPTGNQPQHF. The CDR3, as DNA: TGCGCCAGCAGCCAAGATCCGACAGGGAATCAGCCCCAGCATTTT.

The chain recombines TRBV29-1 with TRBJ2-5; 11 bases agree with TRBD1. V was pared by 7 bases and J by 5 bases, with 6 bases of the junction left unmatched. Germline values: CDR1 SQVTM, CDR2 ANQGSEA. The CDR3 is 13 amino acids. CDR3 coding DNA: TGCAGCGGGGGACAGGGGGTCGGGGAGACCCAGTACTTC. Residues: CSGGQGVGETQYF.

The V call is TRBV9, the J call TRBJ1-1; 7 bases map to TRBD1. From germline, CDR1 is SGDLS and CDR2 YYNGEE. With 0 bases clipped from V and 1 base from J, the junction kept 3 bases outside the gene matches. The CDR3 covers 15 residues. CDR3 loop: CASSVATGKNTEAFF. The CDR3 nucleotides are TGTGCCAGCAGCGTAGCGACAGGGAAGAACACTGAAGCTTTCTTT.

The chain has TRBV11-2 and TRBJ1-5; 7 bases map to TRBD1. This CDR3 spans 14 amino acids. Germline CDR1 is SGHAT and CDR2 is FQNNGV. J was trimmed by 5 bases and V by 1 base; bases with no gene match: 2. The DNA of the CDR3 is TGTGCCAGCAGCTTAGCAGGGGGGTATCAGCCCCAGCATTTT. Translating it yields CASSLAGGYQPQHF.

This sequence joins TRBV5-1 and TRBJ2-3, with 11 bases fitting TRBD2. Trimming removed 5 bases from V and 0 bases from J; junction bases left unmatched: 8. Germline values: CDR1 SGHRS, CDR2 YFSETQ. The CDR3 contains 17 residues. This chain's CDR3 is CASRRVAGGDSTDTQYF. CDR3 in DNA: TGCGCCAGCAGAAGGGTAGCGGGAGGGGATAGCACAGATACGCAGTATTTT.

CDR3 bases: TGTGCCAGCAGCGCAGGCTACTCTGGAAACACCATATATTTT. Its translation is CASSAGYSGNTIYF. The chain carries TRBV7-2 and TRBJ1-3; D is undetermined. The germline V and J ends were trimmed by 5 bases and 0 bases, with 8 bases remaining between them. This CDR3 comprises 14 residues. Germline CDR1 is SGHTA and CDR2 is FQGNSA.

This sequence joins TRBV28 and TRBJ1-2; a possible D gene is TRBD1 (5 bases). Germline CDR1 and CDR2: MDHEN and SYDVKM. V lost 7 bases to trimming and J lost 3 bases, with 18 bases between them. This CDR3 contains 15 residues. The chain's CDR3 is CASTRWEGQDYGYTF. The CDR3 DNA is TGTGCCAGCACCAGATGGGAGGGGCAGGACTATGGCTACACCTTC.

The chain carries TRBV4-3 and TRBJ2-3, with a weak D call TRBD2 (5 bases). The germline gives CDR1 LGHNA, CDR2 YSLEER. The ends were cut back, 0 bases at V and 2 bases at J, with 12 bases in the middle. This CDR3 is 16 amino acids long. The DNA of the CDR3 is TGCGCCAGCAGCCAAGATGGAGGATTCCTCACAGATACGCAGTATTTT. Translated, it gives CASSQDGGFLTDTQYF.

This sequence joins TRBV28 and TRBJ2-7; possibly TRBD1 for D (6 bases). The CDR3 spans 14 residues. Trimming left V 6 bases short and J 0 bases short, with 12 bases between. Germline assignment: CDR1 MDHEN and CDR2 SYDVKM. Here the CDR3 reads CASSPADSSYEQYF. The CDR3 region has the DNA TGTGCCAGCAGCCCAGCGGACAGCTCCTACGAGCAGTACTTC.

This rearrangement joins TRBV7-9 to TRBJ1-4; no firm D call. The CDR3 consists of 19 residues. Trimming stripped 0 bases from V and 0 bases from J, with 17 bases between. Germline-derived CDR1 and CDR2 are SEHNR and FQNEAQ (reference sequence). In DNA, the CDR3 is TGTGCCAGCAGCTTAGCTCAACTGGGGAGAGTTTCAACTAATGAAAAACTGTTTTTT. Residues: CASSLAQLGRVSTNEKLFF.

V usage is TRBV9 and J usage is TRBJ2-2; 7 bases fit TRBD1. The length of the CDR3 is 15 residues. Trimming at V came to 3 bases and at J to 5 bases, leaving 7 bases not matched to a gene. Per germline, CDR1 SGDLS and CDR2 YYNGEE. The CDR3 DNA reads TGTGCCAGCAGCGAACAGGGGTTGGGGACCGGGGAGCTGTTTTTT. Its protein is CASSEQGLGTGELFF. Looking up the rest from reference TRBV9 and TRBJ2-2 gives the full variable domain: DSGVTQTPKHLITATGQRVTLRCSPRSGDLSVYWYQQSLDQGLQFLIQYYNGEERAKGNILERFSAQQFPDLHSELNLSSLELGDSALYFCASSEQGLGTGELFFGEGSRLTVL.

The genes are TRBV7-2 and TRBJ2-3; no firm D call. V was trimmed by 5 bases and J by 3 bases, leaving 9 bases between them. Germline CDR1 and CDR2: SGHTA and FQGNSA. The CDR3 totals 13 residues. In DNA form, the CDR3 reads TGTGCCAGCAGCCTCCTACCGACAGATACGCAGTATTTT. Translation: CASSLLPTDTQYF.

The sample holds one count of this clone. CDR3 residues: CASSPPGSRTGELFF. The CDR3 DNA sequence: TGTGCCAGCAGTCCCCCAGGATCAAGGACCGGGGAGCTGTTTTTT. This rearrangement joins TRBV28 to TRBJ2-2; D is undetermined. Trimming pared 5 bases from V and 5 bases from J, leaving 15 bases between. The CDR3 sequence is 15 residues long. CDR1 and CDR2 from the germline V gene are MDHEN and SYDVKM.